This T cell receptor (beta chain) was captured in a study of CD8 T cells in ankylosing spondylitis. Libraries of TCR beta came from quantitative 5'-RACE with molecular barcodes. MiXCR, run by TCRdb on the 5' RACE reads, gives a single entry per CDR3 protein. Among 100,000 to 150,000 distinct CDR3 sequences listed, about 6.4% were seen once. The study's findings and limits: There was reportedly significant enrichment of clones that were disease-linked in matched ankylosing spondylitis synovial fluid. Eight highly homologous variants made up a TCR beta motif, and this motif appeared characteristic of ankylosing spondylitis blood.

This clonotype came up many times. Its target is unknown. The sequencing sample was made of blood, either unsorted or a sorted T cell fraction (not recorded which). This TCR was recovered from a male donor with ankylosing spondylitis or in good health (not recorded which).

The DNA for the CDR3 is TGTGCCAGCAGCGTAGTGGGGGGACAAGAGACCCAGTACTTC. Translated, it gives CASSVVGGQETQYF. This sequence joins TRBV9 and TRBJ2-5; D perhaps matches TRBD2 (6 bases). V lost 0 bases and J lost 2, with 8 bases in between. The germline CDR1 and CDR2 sequences are SGDLS and YYNGEE. The CDR3 is 14 residues long.